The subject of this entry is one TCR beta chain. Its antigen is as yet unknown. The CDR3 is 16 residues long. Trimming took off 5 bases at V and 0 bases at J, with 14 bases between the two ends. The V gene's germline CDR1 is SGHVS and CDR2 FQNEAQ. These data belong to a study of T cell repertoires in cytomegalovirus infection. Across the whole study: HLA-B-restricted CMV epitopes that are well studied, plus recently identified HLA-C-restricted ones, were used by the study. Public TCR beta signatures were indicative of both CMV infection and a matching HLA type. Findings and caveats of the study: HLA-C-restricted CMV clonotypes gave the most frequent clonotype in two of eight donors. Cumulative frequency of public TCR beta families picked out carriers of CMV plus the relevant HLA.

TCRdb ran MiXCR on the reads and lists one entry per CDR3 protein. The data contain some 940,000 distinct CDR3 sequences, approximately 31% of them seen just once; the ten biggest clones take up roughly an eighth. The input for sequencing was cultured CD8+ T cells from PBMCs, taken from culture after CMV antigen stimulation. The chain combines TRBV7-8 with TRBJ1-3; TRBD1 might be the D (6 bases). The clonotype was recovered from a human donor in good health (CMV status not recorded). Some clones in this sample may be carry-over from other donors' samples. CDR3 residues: CASSTKEGDSGNTIYF. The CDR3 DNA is TGTGCCAGCAGCACGAAGGAGGGGGACTCTGGAAACACCATATATTTT.